Below, 20 T cell receptor beta chains from the same sample are listed, as sequenced in a study of early T cells in non-severe SARS-CoV-2 infection. TCRdb reanalysed the 5' RACE reads using MiXCR and keeps one entry per CDR3 protein. The table shows about 98,000 distinct CDR3 sequences, with approximately 9.9% occurring only once. Sequenced input: whole blood. Receptor source: an adult who was a healthcare worker with PCR-confirmed SARS-CoV-2 infection or an uninfected control (not recorded which).

This clonotype came up many times. The V gene is TRBV6-1, the J gene TRBJ2-7; D might be TRBD2 (6 bases). Germline CDR1 and CDR2: MNHNS and SASEGT. V lost 2 bases, J lost 5 bases, and 16 bases lay in between. The CDR3 has 15 residues. CDR3 in DNA: TGTGCCAGCAGTGAAAATCTGGGGGGTCGAGACGAGCAGTACTTC. It specifies CASSENLGGRDEQYF.

This chain connects TRBV3-1 to TRBJ2-1, with 7 bases aligning to TRBD2. CDR3 length equals 17 residues. Germline V CDR1 and CDR2: LGHDT, YNNKEL (reference sequence). The J segment lost 4 bases and the V segment lost 0 bases, leaving 9 bases of the junction unmatched. The CDR3 region has the DNA TGTGCCAGCAGCCAAGATTTCGCTAGCGGAACATACAATGAGCAGTTCTTC. Translating it yields CASSQDFASGTYNEQFF.

The chain has TRBV5-4 and TRBJ2-7, with TRBD2 as a possible D gene (5 bases). CDR1 and CDR2 (germline): SGHNT, YYREEE (reference sequence). The CDR3 extends over 16 amino acids. Deletions cut 3 bases from V and 3 bases from J, with 19 bases between. Written as DNA, the CDR3 is TGTGCCAGCAGCTGGACTTCGGGGTTAGGCGTCTACGAGCAGTACTTC. Protein product: CASSWTSGLGVYEQYF.

This clonotype came up many times. The chain recombines TRBV28 with TRBJ2-7, with no clear D. The CDR3 length is 13 residues. CDR1 and CDR2 (germline): MDHEN, SYDVKM. Trimming removed 8 bases from V and 2 bases from J, with 13 bases in between. The CDR3: CASGAGGPYEQYF. The CDR3 DNA reads as TGTGCCAGCGGAGCAGGTGGCCCCTACGAGCAGTACTTC.

This clonotype showed up many times. V gene TRBV7-2 combines with J gene TRBJ1-1; D unresolved. Germline V lookup: CDR1 SGHTA, CDR2 FQGNSA. This CDR3 is built from 13 residues. V lost 2 bases, J lost 1 base, and 5 bases lay in between. In DNA, the CDR3 is TGTGCCAGCAGCTTATGGGGGAACACTGAAGCTTTCTTT. It encodes CASSLWGNTEAFF.

This clonotype was observed a few times. The chain uses TRBV11-1 and TRBJ2-7; tentative D call: TRBD1 (6 bases). Per germline, CDR1 SGHAT and CDR2 FQDESV (reference sequence). The germline V and J ends were trimmed by 4 bases and 4 bases, with 14 bases remaining between them. CDR3 length: 14 amino acids. The CDR3 DNA follows: TGTGCCAGCAGCTCTTACCAGACAGGTTACGAGCAGTACTTC. Its translation is CASSSYQTGYEQYF.

Remarks on this clonotype: A much larger clonotype is one base distant, so this may be a read error. The V and J genes are TRBV3-1 and TRBJ1-1, with D unclear. The length of the CDR3 is 15 residues. Per the germline V gene, CDR1 is LGHDT and CDR2 is YNNKEL (reference sequence). V dropped 0 bases and J dropped 1 base, with 9 bases sitting between them. CDR3 nucleotides: TGTGCCAGCAGCCAAGAGGGATGGGCGAACACTGAAGCTTTCTTT. Protein product: CASSQEGWANTEAFF.

The chain carries TRBV9 and TRBJ2-5, with TRBD2 matching over 11 bases. There are 14 residues in the CDR3. Germline V CDR1 and CDR2: SGDLS, YYNGEE. With V trimmed by 3 bases and J by 5 bases, 3 bases remained unmatched. The CDR3 DNA follows: TGTGCCAGCAGCGAGACTAGCGGGGTTGAGACCCAGTACTTC. Protein product: CASSETSGVETQYF.

This chain connects TRBV20-1 to TRBJ2-7, with TRBD2 identical over 7 bases. Per germline, CDR1 DFQATT and CDR2 SNEGSKA (reference sequence). CDR3 size: 13 residues. V dropped 5 bases and J dropped 3; count of bases not matched to a gene: 7. DNA for the CDR3: TGCAGTGCTCGGGACTATCAGTACTACGAGCAGTACTTC. Its translation: CSARDYQYYEQYF.

This clonotype was counted many times. This chain links TRBV29-1 with TRBJ2-7; tentative D call: TRBD1 (6 bases). The CDR3 length is 12 residues. Trimming took off 4 bases at V and 3 bases at J, with 10 bases between the two ends. Germline assignment: CDR1 SQVTM and CDR2 ANQGSEA. CDR3 sequence (DNA): TGCAGCGTTGTATCACAGGGCTACGAGCAGTACTTC. This encodes CSVVSQGYEQYF.

In its sample, this clonotype was seen a few times. V usage is TRBV12-5 and J usage is TRBJ2-5; D gene unclear. The germline V gene encodes CDR1 LGHNT and CDR2 FRNRAP. The CDR3 contains 12 residues. With 2 bases removed from V and 2 bases from J, the gap between germline ends came to 3 bases. CDR3 region: CASGLSQETQYF. In nucleotides, the CDR3 is TGTGCTAGTGGTTTGTCTCAAGAGACCCAGTACTTC.

This rearrangement joins TRBV2 to TRBJ2-1, with D perhaps TRBD2 (5 bases). The CDR3 is 13 amino acids. In germline, CDR1 is SNHLY, CDR2 FYNNEI. Trimming removed 11 bases from V and 3 bases from J, with 14 bases in between. The CDR3 DNA reads TGTGCCTCAAGAGGGAACAGCTACAATGAGCAGTTCTTC. It codes for CASRGNSYNEQFF. The variable domain in full, completed from reference TRBV2 and TRBJ2-1, reads EPEVTQTPSHQVTQMGQEVILRCVPISNHLYFYWYRQILGQKVEFLVSFYNNEISEKSEIFDDQFSVERPDGSNFTLKIRSTKLEDSAMYFCASRGNSYNEQFFGPGTRLTVL.

This clonotype has more than one count but fewer than ten. The rearrangement links TRBV6-5 to TRBJ2-3, with 7 bases that match TRBD1. This CDR3 region has 17 residues. CDR1 and CDR2 from the germline V gene are MNHEY and SVGAGI. The J segment lost 2 bases and the V segment lost 2 bases, leaving 10 bases of the junction unmatched. CDR3 DNA: TGTGCCAGCAGTTACGGGACAACAGGGGTTCCCACAGATACGCAGTATTTT. It specifies CASSYGTTGVPTDTQYF.

The chain joins TRBV5-1 to TRBJ2-5; possibly TRBD2 for D (5 bases). The CDR3 runs 14 residues. From germline, CDR1 is SGHRS and CDR2 YFSETQ. The V end lost 0 bases, the J end lost 2 bases, and 8 bases lay between the germline ends. DNA of the CDR3: TGCGCCAGCAGCTTGGGCGGGCTACAAGAGACCCAGTACTTC. It translates to CASSLGGLQETQYF.

This chain links TRBV2 with TRBJ2-1; D is unresolved. From germline, CDR1 is SNHLY and CDR2 FYNNEI. V lost 7 bases, J lost 3 bases, and 16 bases lay in between. The CDR3 extends over 15 amino acids. Here the CDR3 DNA reads TGTGCCAGCATAGCCGACGAAGTAATCTACAATGAGCAGTTCTTC. Protein product: CASIADEVIYNEQFF.

This chain links TRBV5-1 with TRBJ2-3; possibly TRBD1 for D (6 bases). This CDR3 contains 15 residues. CDR1 is SGHRS and CDR2 is YFSETQ in the germline V gene. V was clipped by 4 bases and J by 5 bases, with 17 bases between them. CDR3 amino acids: CASSVAGRTEDTQYF. The CDR3 DNA is TGCGCCAGCAGCGTGGCAGGCCGGACAGAAGATACGCAGTATTTT.

The sample holds many counts of this clonotype. The chain recombines TRBV7-3 with TRBJ2-6; 9 nucleotides align to TRBD1. The CDR3 is made up of 18 amino acids. With V trimmed by 5 bases and J by 0 bases, 8 bases remained unmatched. CDR1 SGHTA and CDR2 FQGTGA come from the germline V gene. In DNA, the CDR3 is TGTGCCAGCAGCATCACAGGGGGCGCGCCCTCTGGGGCCAACGTCCTGACTTTC. Residues: CASSITGGAPSGANVLTF.

This clonotype occurred many times. The chain couples TRBV11-2 to TRBJ2-2; D possibly corresponds to TRBD2 (5 bases). Germline V gives CDR1 SGHAT, CDR2 FQNNGV. The length of the CDR3 is 17 residues. Trimming cost V 1 base and J 4 bases, with 16 bases left between them. The CDR3 spells CASSLVRSSRSTGELFF. For the CDR3, the DNA is TGTGCCAGCAGCTTAGTAAGGTCTAGCAGGTCCACCGGGGAGCTGTTTTTT.

The chain recombines TRBV29-1 with TRBJ2-5, with TRBD1 matching 7 bases. The V gene end was trimmed by 6 bases and the J gene end by 4 bases; junction bases not matched to a gene: 5. Germline CDR1 and CDR2: SQVTM and ANQGSEA. This CDR3 has 12 residues. In DNA form, the CDR3 reads TGCAGCGTGAGGACAGGAGTAGAGACCCAGTACTTC. Protein product: CSVRTGVETQYF.

Remarks on this clonotype: A single base separates this from a much larger clone, so it may be a read error. The chain uses TRBV7-2 and TRBJ2-7; weak D call: TRBD2 (6 bases). The V end was cut by 1 base, the J end by 3 bases, with 19 bases between. The germline V gene has CDR1 SGHTA and CDR2 FQGNSA. The CDR3 consists of 17 residues. The CDR3 DNA is TGTGCCAGCAGCTTAGGAGTATTGGCTAGCGTGTACTACGAGCAGTACTTC. Its protein product is CASSLGVLASVYYEQYF.